This T cell receptor beta chain comes out of a study of neurological immune-mediated disorders. V dropped 2 bases and J dropped 6 bases, with 9 bases sitting between them. This CDR3 spans 13 amino acids. Germline values: CDR1 SGHTA, CDR2 FQGNSA. cDNA was made by 5'RACE with 10-nucleotide random UMIs. TCRdb ran MiXCR on the 5' RACE reads and lists one entry per CDR3 protein. The table lists fewer than 65,000 distinct CDR3 sequences, around 10% of them singletons. This clonotype was observed at least ten times. Unsorted libraries were prepared from 2 million PBMCs that had been stored at -80 C. The sequencing sample was made of PBMCs. The rearrangement joins TRBV7-2 to TRBJ2-3, with a possible D match to TRBD1 (6 bases). The TCR originated in a man between 65 and 85 years old with HTLV-1-associated myelopathy (HAM/TSP). CDR3 protein: CASSLKTGDTQYF. The CDR3 nucleotides read TGTGCCAGCAGCTTAAAAACAGGGGATACGCAGTATTTT.